Given below is one T cell receptor (beta chain) in context. Germline loops: CDR1 WSHSY, CDR2 SAAADI. The CDR3 spans 17 residues. Trimming pared 6 bases from V and 0 bases from J, leaving 15 bases between. This table comes from immunoSEQ multiplex PCR, and its TCRdb copy is limited to in-frame clones, with some not included. Found here are around 180,000 clones, about 86% of them singletons; the top ten hold nearly 5%. This entry comes from a study of control samples from healthy donors and cancer patients. Source material: blood. The receptor comes from a woman under 40 in good health. The chain combines TRBV10-2 with TRBJ1-6; D may be TRBD1 (5 bases). CDR3 protein: CASSRGGESSYNSPLHF. The CDR3 bases are TGCGCCAGCAGCCGCGGGGGGGAAAGCTCCTATAATTCACCCCTCCACTTT.